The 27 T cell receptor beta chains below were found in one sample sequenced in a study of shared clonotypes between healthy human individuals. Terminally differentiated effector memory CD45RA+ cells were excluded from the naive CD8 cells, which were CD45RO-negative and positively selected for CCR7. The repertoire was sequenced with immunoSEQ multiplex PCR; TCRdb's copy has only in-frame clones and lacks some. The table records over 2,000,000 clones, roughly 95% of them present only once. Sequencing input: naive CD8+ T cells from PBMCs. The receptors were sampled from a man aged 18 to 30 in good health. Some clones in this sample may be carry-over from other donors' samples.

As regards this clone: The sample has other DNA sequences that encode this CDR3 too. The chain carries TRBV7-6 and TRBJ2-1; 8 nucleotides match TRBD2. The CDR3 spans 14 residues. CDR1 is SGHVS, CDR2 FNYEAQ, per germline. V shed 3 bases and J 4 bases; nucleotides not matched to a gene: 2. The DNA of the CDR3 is TGTGCCAGCAGCTTTCTAGCGGGTTACAATGAGCAGTTCTTC. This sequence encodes CASSFLAGYNEQFF.

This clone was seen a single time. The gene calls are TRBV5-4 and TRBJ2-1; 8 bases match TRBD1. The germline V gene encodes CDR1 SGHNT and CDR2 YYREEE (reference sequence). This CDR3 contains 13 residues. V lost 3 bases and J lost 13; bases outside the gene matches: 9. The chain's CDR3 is CASSSPGQVGQFF. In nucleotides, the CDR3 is TGTGCCAGCAGCTCGCCGGGACAGGTGGGACAGTTCTTC.

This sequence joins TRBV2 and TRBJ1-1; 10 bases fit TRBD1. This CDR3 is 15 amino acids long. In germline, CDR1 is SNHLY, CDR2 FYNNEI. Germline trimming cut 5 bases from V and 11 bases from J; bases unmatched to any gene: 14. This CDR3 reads CASSLRQGASLMAFF. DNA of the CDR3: TGTGCCAGCAGTCTTCGACAGGGGGCATCGCTGATGGCTTTCTTT.

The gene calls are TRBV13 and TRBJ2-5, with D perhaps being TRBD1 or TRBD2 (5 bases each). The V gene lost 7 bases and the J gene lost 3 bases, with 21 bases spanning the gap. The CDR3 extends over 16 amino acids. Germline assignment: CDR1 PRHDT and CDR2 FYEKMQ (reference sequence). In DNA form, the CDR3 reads TGTGCCAGCAACATAAGGCTGTGGGGGAACGAAGAGACCCAGTACTTC. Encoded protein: CASNIRLWGNEETQYF.

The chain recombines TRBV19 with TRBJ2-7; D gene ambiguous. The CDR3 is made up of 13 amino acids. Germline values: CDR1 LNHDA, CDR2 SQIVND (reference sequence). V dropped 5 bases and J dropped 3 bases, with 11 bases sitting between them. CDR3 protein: CASSPRVSYEQYF. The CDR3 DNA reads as TGTGCCAGTAGTCCCCGGGTTAGCTACGAGCAGTACTTC.

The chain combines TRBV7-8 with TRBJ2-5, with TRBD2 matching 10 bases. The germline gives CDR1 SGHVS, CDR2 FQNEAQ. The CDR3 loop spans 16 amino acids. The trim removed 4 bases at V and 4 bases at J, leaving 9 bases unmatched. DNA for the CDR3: TGTGCCAGCAGCTCCCGAAGCGGGAGGGCCGCAGAGACCCAGTACTTC. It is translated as CASSSRSGRAAETQYF.

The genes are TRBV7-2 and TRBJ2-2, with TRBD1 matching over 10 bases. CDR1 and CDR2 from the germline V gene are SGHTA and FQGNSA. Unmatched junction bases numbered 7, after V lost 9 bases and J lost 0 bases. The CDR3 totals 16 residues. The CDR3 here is CAREPGQGTNTGELFF. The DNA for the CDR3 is TGTGCCAGAGAGCCGGGACAGGGGACGAACACCGGGGAGCTGTTTTTT.

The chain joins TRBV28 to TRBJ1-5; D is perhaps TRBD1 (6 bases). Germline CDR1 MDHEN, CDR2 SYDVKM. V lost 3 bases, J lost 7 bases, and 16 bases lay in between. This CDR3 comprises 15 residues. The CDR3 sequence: CASSFPMAGEQPQHF. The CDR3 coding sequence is TGTGCCAGCAGTTTCCCAATGGCAGGGGAACAGCCCCAGCATTTT.

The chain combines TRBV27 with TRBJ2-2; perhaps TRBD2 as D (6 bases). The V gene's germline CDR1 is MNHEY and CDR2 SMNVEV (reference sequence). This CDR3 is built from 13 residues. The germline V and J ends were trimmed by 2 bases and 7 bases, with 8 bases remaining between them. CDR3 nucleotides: TGTGCCAGCAGTTTAGGCGGGGTCGGGGAGCTGTTTTTT. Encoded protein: CASSLGGVGELFF.

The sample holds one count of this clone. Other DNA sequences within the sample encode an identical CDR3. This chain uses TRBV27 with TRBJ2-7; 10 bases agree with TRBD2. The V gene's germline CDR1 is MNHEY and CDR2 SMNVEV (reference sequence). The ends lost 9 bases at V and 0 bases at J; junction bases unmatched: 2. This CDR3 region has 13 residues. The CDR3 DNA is TGTGCCAGTAGCGGGAGGACCTCCTACGAGCAGTACTTC. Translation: CASSGRTSYEQYF.

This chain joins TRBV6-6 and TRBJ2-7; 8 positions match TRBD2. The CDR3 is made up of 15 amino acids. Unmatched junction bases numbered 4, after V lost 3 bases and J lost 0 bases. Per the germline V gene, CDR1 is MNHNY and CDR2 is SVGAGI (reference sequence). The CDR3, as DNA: TGTGCCAGCAGTTATGGCGGGAGGCCCTCCTACGAGCAGTACTTC. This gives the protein CASSYGGRPSYEQYF.

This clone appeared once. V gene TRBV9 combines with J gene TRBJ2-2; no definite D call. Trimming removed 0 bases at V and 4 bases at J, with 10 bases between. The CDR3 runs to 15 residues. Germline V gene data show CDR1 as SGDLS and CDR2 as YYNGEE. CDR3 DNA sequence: TGTGCCAGCAGCGTAGAGGGCAGAACCACCGGGGAGCTGTTTTTT. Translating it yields CASSVEGRTTGELFF.

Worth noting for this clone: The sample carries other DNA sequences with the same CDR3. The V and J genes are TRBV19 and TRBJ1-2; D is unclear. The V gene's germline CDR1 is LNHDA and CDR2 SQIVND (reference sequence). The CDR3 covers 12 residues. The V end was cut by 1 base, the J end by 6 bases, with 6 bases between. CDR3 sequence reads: CASSIGGNGYTF. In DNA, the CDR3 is TGTGCCAGTAGTATAGGAGGGAATGGCTACACCTTC.

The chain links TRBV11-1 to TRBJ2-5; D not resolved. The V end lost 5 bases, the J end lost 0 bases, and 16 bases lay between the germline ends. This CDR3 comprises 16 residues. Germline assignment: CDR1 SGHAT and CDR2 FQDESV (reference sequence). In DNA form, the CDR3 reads TGTGCCAGCAGCCCTGTAACAGACTTATACCAAGAGACCCAGTACTTC. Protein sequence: CASSPVTDLYQETQYF.

CDR3 residues: CASSGSLEGREQYF. Here the CDR3 DNA reads TGTGCCAGCAGCGGCAGCCTCGAGGGTAGGGAGCAGTACTTC. The chain uses TRBV7-9 and TRBJ2-7; D perhaps matches TRBD2 (5 bases). Trimming pared 5 bases from V and 7 bases from J, leaving 18 bases between. Germline V gives CDR1 SEHNR, CDR2 FQNEAQ (reference sequence). This CDR3 is 14 amino acids long.

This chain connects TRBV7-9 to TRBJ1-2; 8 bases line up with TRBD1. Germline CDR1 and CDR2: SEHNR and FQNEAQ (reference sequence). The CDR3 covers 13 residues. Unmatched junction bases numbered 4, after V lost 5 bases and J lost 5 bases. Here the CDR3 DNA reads TGTGCCAGCAGCCACCAGGGGGCTTATGGCTACACCTTC. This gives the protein CASSHQGAYGYTF.

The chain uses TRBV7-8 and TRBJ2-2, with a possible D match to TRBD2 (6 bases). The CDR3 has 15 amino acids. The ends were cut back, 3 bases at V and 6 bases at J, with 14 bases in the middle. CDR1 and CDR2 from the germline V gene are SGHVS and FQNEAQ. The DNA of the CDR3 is TGTGCCAGCAGCTTCGGCAGGGAGGTTCCCGGGGAGCTGTTTTTT. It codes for CASSFGREVPGELFF.

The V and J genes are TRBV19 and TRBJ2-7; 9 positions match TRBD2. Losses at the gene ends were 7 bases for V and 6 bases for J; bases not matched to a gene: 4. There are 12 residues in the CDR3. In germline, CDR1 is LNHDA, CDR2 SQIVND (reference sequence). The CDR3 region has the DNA TGTGCCAGTATAGGGACTAGCAGCGAGCAGTACTTC. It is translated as CASIGTSSEQYF.

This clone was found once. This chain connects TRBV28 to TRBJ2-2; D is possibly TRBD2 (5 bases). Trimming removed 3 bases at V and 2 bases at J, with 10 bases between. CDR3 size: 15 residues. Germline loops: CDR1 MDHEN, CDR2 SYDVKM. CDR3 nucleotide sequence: TGTGCCAGCAGTTTGATAGCGCTCAACACCGGGGAGCTGTTTTTT. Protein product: CASSLIALNTGELFF.

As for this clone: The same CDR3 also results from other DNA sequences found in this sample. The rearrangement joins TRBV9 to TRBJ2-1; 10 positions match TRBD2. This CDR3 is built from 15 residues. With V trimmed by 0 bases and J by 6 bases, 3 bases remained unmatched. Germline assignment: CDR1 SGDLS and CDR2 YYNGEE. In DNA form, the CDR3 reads TGTGCCAGCAGCGTAGGGCTAGCGGGAGTCAATGAGCAGTTCTTC. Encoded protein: CASSVGLAGVNEQFF. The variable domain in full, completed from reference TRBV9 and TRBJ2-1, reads DSGVTQTPKHLITATGQRVTLRCSPRSGDLSVYWYQQSLDQGLQFLIQYYNGEERAKGNILERFSAQQFPDLHSELNLSSLELGDSALYFCASSVGLAGVNEQFFGPGTRLTVL.

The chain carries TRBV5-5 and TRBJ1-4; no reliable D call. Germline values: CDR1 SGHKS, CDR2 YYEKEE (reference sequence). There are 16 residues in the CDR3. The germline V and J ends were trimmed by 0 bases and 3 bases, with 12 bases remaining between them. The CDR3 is CASSLEHPMANEKLFF. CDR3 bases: TGTGCCAGCAGCTTGGAGCACCCGATGGCTAATGAAAAACTGTTTTTT.

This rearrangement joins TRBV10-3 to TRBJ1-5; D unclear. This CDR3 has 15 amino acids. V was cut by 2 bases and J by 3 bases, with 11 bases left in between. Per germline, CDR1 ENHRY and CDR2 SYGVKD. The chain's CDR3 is CAISETNTVNQPQHF. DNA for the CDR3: TGTGCCATCAGTGAGACTAACACGGTCAATCAGCCCCAGCATTTT.

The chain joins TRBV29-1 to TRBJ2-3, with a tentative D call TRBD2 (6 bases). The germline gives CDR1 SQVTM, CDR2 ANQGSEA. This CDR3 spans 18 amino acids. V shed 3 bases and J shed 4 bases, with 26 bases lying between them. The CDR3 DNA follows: TGCAGCGTTGATGGCGTCGGCGGGGATAAGAGAGGTCCAGATACGCAGTATTTT. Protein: CSVDGVGGDKRGPDTQYF.

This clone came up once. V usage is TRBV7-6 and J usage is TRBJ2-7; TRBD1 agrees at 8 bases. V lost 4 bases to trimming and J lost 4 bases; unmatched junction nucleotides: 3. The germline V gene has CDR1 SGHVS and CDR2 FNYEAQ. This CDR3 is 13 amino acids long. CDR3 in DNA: TGTGCCAGCAGCTCCCAGGGGGCATACGAGCAGTACTTC. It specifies CASSSQGAYEQYF.

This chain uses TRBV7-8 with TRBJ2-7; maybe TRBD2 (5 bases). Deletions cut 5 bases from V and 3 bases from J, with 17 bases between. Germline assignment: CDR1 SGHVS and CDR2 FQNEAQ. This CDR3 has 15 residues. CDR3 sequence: CASSRRGINDYEQYF. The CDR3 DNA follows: TGTGCCAGCAGCCGTCGAGGGATTAATGACTACGAGCAGTACTTC.

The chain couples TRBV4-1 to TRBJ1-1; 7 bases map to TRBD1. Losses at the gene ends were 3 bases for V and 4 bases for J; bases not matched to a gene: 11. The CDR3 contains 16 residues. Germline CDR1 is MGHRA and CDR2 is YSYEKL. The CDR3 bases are TGCGCCAGCAGCCATACAGGGGTCGCCCCGGGCACTGAAGCTTTCTTT. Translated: CASSHTGVAPGTEAFF.

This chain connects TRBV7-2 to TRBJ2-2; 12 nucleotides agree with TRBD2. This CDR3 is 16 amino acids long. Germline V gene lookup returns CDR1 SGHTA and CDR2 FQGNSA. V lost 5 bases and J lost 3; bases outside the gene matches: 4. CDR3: CASSAGLAGHTGELFF. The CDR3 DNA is TGTGCCAGCAGCGCAGGACTAGCGGGGCACACCGGGGAGCTGTTTTTT.